This T cell receptor (beta chain) originates from a study of cytomegalovirus exposure and HLA in healthy donors. Study conclusions and caveats: A subsequent analysis found that TCR clusters from the first cohort also tended to co-occur in the 120 or so validation repertoires, with approximately 94% of cluster scores above 0. Rarity characterized most TCR sequences, yet some public TCRs appeared in many donors. A list of approximately 150 TCR beta chains associated with cytomegalovirus was given.

Regarding this clone: The antigen remains undetermined.

Only in-frame clones appear in the TCRdb table, and some are missing; sequencing was by immunoSEQ multiplex PCR. This table has approximately 160,000 clones, 91% appearing once. The donors were members of the validation cohort comprising over a hundred subjects, separate from the roughly 670-subject first cohort. This receptor was taken from a woman between 18 and 30 years old in good health and CMV-seropositive. The specimen sequenced was PBMCs.

CDR3: CASSLIGRLAGETDTQYF. CDR3 sequence (DNA): TGTGCCAGCAGCTTAATAGGACGACTAGCGGGAGAGACAGATACGCAGTATTTT. This chain links TRBV7-3 with TRBJ2-3; TRBD2 matches 12 bases. Losses at the gene ends were 1 base for V and 3 bases for J; bases not matched to a gene: 8. CDR1 SGHTA and CDR2 FQGTGA come from the germline V gene. The CDR3 sequence is 18 residues long. Looking up the rest from reference TRBV7-3 and TRBJ2-3 gives the full variable domain: GAGVSQTPSNKVTEKGKYVELRCDPISGHTALYWYRQSLGQGPEFLIYFQGTGAADDSGLPNDRFFAVRPEGSVSTLKIQRTERGDSAVYLCASSLIGRLAGETDTQYFGPGTRLTVL.